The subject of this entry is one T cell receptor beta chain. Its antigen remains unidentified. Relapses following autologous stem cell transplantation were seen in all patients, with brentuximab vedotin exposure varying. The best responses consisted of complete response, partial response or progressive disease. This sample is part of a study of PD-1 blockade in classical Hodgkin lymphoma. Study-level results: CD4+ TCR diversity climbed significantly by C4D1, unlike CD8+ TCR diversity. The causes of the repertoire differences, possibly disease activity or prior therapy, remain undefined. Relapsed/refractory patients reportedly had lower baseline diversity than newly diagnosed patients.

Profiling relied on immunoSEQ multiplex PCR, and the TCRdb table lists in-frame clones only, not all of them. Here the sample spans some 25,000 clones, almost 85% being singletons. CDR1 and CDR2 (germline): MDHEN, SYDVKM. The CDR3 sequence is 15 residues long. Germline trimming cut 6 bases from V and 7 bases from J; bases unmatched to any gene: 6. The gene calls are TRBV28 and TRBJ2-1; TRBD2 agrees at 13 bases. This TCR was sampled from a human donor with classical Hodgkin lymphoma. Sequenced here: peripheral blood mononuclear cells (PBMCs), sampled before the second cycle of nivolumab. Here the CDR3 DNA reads TGTGCCAGCAGCAGACTAGCGGGGGGTGTGAATGAGCAGTTCTTC. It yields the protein CASSRLAGGVNEQFF.